These 8 T cell receptor beta chains were all obtained from the same sample, sequenced in a study of OX40 agonist ivuxolimab in advanced cancers. TCRdb's copy holds only in-frame clones and misses some; the assay was immunoSEQ multiplex PCR. The data contain tens of thousands of clones, around 90% of them singletons. The sequences come from CD4+ or CD8+ T cells sorted from blood, collected in a trial of the OX40 agonist ivuxolimab. These receptors all stem from an adult with an advanced solid tumor such as melanoma, head and neck, liver or kidney cancer.

The chain joins TRBV13 to TRBJ2-3; TRBD2 might be the D (6 bases). V lost 5 bases and J lost 1, with 16 bases in between. The germline V gene encodes CDR1 PRHDT and CDR2 FYEKMQ (reference sequence). The CDR3 totals 16 residues. The CDR3 loop reads CASSPILAWGTDTQYF. The CDR3 nucleotides read TGTGCCAGCAGCCCCATACTAGCTTGGGGCACAGATACGCAGTATTTT. Drawing the rest from reference TRBV13 and TRBJ2-3, the complete variable domain is AAGVIQSPRHLIKEKRETATLKCYPIPRHDTVYWYQQGPGQDPQFLISFYEKMQSDKGSIPDRFSAQQFSDYHSELNMSSLELGDSALYFCASSPILAWGTDTQYFGPGTRLTVL.

The CDR3 region has the DNA TGTGCCAGCGCTCGGGACAGGGTTTATTCACCCCTCCACTTT. This encodes CASARDRVYSPLHF. V usage is TRBV6-1 and J usage is TRBJ1-6, with TRBD1 identical over 9 bases. Germline V lookup: CDR1 MNHNS, CDR2 SASEGT. This CDR3 region has 14 residues. Trimming took 8 bases from V and 8 from J; bases not matched to a gene: 7.

The V call is TRBV2, the J call TRBJ2-5; no clear D. Trimming shortened V by 8 bases and J by 3 bases, and 16 bases separated the two germline ends. In germline, CDR1 is SNHLY, CDR2 FYNNEI. The CDR3 contains 14 residues. The CDR3 loop is CASSPSRAEETQYF. CDR3 coding DNA: TGTGCCAGCTCACCCTCTAGGGCGGAAGAGACCCAGTACTTC.

The chain links TRBV6-5 to TRBJ2-7; TRBD1 or TRBD2 may be the D gene (5 bases each). Germline CDR1 reads MNHEY; CDR2 reads SVGAGI. Trimming stripped 0 bases from V and 4 bases from J, with 10 bases between. The CDR3 is 14 amino acids. Here the CDR3 reads CASSYSLGEYEQYF. CDR3 bases: TGTGCCAGCAGTTACTCGTTAGGGGAGTACGAGCAGTACTTC.

The chain links TRBV7-2 to TRBJ2-1; the match to TRBD1 covers 7 bases. The germline V gene encodes CDR1 SGHTA and CDR2 FQGNSA. With V trimmed by 1 base and J by 6 bases, 6 bases remained unmatched. The CDR3 spans 15 residues. The CDR3 loop reads CASSLGQGGVNEQFF. As DNA, the CDR3 is TGTGCCAGCAGCTTAGGACAGGGTGGGGTCAATGAGCAGTTCTTC.

The chain combines TRBV7-9 with TRBJ2-6; D not resolved. V lost 0 bases and J lost 1, with 4 bases in between. Germline V lookup: CDR1 SEHNR, CDR2 FQNEAQ (reference sequence). This CDR3 is built from 15 residues. The DNA of the CDR3 is TGTGCCAGCAGCTTAGCCGGTTCTGGGGCCAACGTCCTGACTTTC. Translating gives CASSLAGSGANVLTF. Looking up the rest from reference TRBV7-9 and TRBJ2-6 gives the full variable domain: DTGVSQNPRHKITKRGQNVTFRCDPISEHNRLYWYRQTLGQGPEFLTYFQNEAQLEKSRLLSDRFSAERPKGSFSTLEIQRTEQGDSAMYLCASSLAGSGANVLTFGAGSRLTVL.

The chain is built from TRBV10-3 and TRBJ2-3, with a possible D match to TRBD1 (6 bases). The CDR3 has 13 residues. Trimming stripped 6 bases from V and 0 bases from J, with 7 bases between. CDR1 is ENHRY, CDR2 SYGVKD, per germline. The CDR3 sequence is CAIRDSSTDTQYF. The CDR3 DNA reads TGTGCCATCAGGGACAGTAGCACAGATACGCAGTATTTT.

This chain connects TRBV6-5 to TRBJ1-4, with TRBD1 identical over 11 bases. Per germline, CDR1 MNHEY and CDR2 SVGAGI. The V gene end was trimmed by 2 bases and the J gene end by 5 bases; junction bases not matched to a gene: 1. The CDR3 length is 15 residues. CDR3 residues: CASSYRDRGNEKLFF. The CDR3 DNA follows: TGTGCCAGCAGTTACCGGGACAGGGGGAATGAAAAACTGTTTTTT.